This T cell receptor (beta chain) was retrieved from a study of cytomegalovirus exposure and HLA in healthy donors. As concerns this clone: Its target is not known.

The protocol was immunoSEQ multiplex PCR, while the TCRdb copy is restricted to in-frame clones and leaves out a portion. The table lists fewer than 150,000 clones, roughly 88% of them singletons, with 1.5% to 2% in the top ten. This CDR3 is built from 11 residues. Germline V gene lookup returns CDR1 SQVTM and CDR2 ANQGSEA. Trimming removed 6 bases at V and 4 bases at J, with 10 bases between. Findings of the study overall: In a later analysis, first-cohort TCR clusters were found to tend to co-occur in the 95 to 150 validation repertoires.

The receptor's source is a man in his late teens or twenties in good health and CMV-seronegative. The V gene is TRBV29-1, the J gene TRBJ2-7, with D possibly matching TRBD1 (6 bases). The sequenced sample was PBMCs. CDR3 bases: TGCAGCGTGGTGGGGGCATACGAGCAGTACTTC. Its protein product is CSVVGAYEQYF.